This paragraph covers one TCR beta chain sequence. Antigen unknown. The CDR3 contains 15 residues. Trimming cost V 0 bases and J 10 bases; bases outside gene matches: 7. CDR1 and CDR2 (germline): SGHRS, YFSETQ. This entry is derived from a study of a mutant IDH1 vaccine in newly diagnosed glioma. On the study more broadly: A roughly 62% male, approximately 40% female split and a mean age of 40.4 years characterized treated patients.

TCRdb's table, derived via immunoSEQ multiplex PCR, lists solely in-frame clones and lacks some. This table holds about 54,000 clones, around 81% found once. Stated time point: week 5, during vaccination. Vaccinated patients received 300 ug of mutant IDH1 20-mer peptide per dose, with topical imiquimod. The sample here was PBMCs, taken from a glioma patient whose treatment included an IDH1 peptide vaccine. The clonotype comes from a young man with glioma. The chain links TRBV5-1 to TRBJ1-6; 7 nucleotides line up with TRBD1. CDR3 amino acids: CASSLGQGDGSPLHF. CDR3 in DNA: TGCGCCAGCAGCTTGGGACAGGGAGACGGGTCACCCCTCCACTTT.